The present entry profiles one TCR beta chain with its context. Germline V gene lookup returns CDR1 MDHEN and CDR2 SYDVKM. This CDR3 comprises 16 residues. J gave up 2 bases and V 1 base, and 4 bases lay outside the gene matches. This specimen comes from a study of blood T cell repertoires in COVID-19. Seattle researchers signed up patients amid active infection and tracked them longitudinally. Assay used: immunoSEQ multiplex PCR; TCRdb lists only in-frame clones, some missing. The repertoire holds over 250,000 clones, with around 92% as singletons. This clonotype originated in a young adult with COVID-19, enrolled during active disease. The genes are TRBV28 and TRBJ2-7; 11 bases are shared with TRBD2. Sequencing was performed on peripheral blood. CDR3 nucleotides: TGTGCCAGCAGTTTATTTTTACTAGCGGGAGCCTACGAGCAGTACTTC. Its protein is CASSLFLLAGAYEQYF.